This T cell receptor (beta chain) emerged from a study of monozygotic twins with inflammatory bowel disease. Points from the study as a whole: Repertoire similarity matched across concordant and discordant twins, perhaps owing to limited power. Twins with IBD had fewer clonotypes in common with others than healthy twins, particularly during disease activity. Nothing supported a single strong signal or clonotype that was associated with IBD.

A word on this clonotype: Its specificity is unknown.

TCRalpha and TCRbeta cDNA was put through two nested PCRs of approximately 17 and 9 cycles. Using the 5' RACE reads, TCRdb records one entry per CDR3 protein without DNA. The listing records 190,000 or so distinct CDR3 sequences. CDR1 is SGHNT, CDR2 YYREEE, per germline (reference sequence). CDR3 length: 13 residues. This clonotype originated in a human donor with ulcerative colitis or Crohn's disease, or a healthy co-twin of an affected twin (not recorded which). V is TRBV5-4 and J is TRBJ2-5. Source material: blood. CDR3 residues: CASSWGRQETQYF. The full variable domain, in which reference TRBV5-4 and TRBJ2-5 provide the parts outside the CDR3, is ETGVTQSPTHLIKTRGQQVTLRCSSQSGHNTVSWYQQALGQGPQFIFQYYREEENGRGNFPPRFSGLQFPNYSSELNVNALELDDSALYLCASSWGRQETQYFGPGTRLLVL.